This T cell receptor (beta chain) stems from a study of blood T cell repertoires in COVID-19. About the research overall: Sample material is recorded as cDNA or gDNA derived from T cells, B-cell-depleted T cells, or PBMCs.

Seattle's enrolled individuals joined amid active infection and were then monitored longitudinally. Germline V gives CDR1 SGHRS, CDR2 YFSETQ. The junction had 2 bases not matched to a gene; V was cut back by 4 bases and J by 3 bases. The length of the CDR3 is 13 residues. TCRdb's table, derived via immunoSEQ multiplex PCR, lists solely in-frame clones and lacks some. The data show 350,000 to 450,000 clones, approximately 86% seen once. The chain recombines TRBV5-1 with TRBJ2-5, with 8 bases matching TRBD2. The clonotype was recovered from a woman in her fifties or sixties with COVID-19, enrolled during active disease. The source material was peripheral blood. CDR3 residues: CASSTGLEETQYF. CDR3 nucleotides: TGCGCCAGCAGCACGGGACTAGAAGAGACCCAGTACTTC.